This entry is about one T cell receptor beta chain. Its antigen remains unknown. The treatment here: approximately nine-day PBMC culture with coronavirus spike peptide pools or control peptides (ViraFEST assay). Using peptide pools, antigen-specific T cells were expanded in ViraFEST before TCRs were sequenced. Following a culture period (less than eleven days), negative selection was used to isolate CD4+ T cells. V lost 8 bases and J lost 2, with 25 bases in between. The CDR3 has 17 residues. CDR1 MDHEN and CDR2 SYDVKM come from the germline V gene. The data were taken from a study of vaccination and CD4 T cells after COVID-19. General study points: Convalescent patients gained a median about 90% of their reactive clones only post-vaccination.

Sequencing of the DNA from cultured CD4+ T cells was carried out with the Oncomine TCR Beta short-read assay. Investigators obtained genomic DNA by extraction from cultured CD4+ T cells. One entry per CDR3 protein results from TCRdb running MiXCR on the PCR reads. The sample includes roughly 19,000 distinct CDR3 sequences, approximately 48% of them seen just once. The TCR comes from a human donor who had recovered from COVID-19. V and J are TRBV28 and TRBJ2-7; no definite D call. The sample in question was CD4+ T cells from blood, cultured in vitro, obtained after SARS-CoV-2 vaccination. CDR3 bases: TGTGCCAGCCATCCCCTCGCGGCCCCGAGATCTCCCTACGAGCAGTACTTC. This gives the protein CASHPLAAPRSPYEQYF.